Here is one T cell receptor (beta chain) with its context. Its antigen remains unknown. Trimming at V came to 6 bases and at J to 8 bases, leaving 8 bases not matched to a gene. This CDR3 region has 14 residues. Germline lookup yields CDR1 MNHEY and CDR2 SVGAGI. These data belong to a study of cytomegalovirus exposure and HLA in healthy donors. Findings and limits, study-wide: In a later analysis, several top co-occurrence clusters appeared linked to parvovirus B19, influenza, CMV and Epstein-Barr virus.

PCR involved 60 Vbeta and 13 Jbeta primers. Generated by immunoSEQ multiplex PCR, the TCRdb table keeps only in-frame clones and is missing some. This table holds roughly 130,000 clones, 74% found once. Input material: PBMCs. The origin of this receptor is a woman aged 45-65 years in good health and CMV-seropositive. This chain uses TRBV6-5 with TRBJ1-4; 8 bases map to TRBD1. CDR3 residues: CASSPRGRWEKLFF. In nucleotides, the CDR3 is TGTGCCAGCAGCCCCAGGGGGCGATGGGAAAAACTGTTTTTT.